Listed below are T cell receptor beta chains from one sample, sequenced in a study of spatial heterogeneity in lung cancer. In TCRdb, the 5' RACE reads were re-called with MiXCR into one record per CDR3 protein. The table has 89,000 or so distinct CDR3 sequences, approximately 20% seen once. Specimen: PBMCs, collected at surgery. The receptors were sampled from a male donor with early-stage non-small cell lung cancer. Both conserved end residues are part of each CDR3. D genes are given only for firm matches. Size is stated for part of the rows, as once, few or many counts, or as a class when the clone is expanded.

v_gene: TRBV5-1
abundance: .
j_gene: TRBJ1-2
d_gene: TRBD1
CDR3nt: TGCGCCAGCAGCCCTCGGACAGGGGAGGATGGCTACACCTTC
CDR3aa: CASSPRTGEDGYTF

v_gene: TRBV29-1
abundance: many
j_gene: TRBJ2-6
d_gene: .
CDR3nt: TGCAGCGTTGATTCCGGGGCCAACGTCCTGACTTTC
CDR3aa: CSVDSGANVLTF

v_gene: TRBV3-1
abundance: .
j_gene: TRBJ2-3
d_gene: TRBD2
CDR3nt: TGTGCCAGCAGCCAAGTACTAGCGGGAGGGCCGAGAGATACGCAGTATTTT
CDR3aa: CASSQVLAGGPRDTQYF

v_gene: TRBV10-3
abundance: few
j_gene: TRBJ2-1
d_gene: .
CDR3nt: TGTGCCATCAGTCCGGAAGGTTTCTACAATGAGCAGTTCTTC
CDR3aa: CAISPEGFYNEQFF

v_gene: TRBV28
abundance: .
j_gene: TRBJ2-1
d_gene: .
CDR3nt: TGTGCCAGCATCTTGGGGGGGGCCTCCTCCTACAATGAGCAGTTCTTC
CDR3aa: CASILGGASSYNEQFF

v_gene: TRBV5-6
abundance: .
j_gene: TRBJ2-5
d_gene: TRBD2
CDR3nt: TGTGCCAGCAGCCGTACTAGCGGGGGGCAGACCCAGTACTTC
CDR3aa: CASSRTSGGQTQYF

v_gene: TRBV29-1
abundance: many
j_gene: TRBJ2-1
d_gene: TRBD1
CDR3nt: TGCAGCGTCGCCGGGACAGGCGAATTCAATGAGCAGTTCTTC
CDR3aa: CSVAGTGEFNEQFF

v_gene: TRBV5-1
abundance: few
j_gene: TRBJ1-2
d_gene: .
CDR3nt: TGCGCCAGCCTGCGGGACCCCTTTGGGCAGGGCGAATACGACTATGGCTACACCTTC
CDR3aa: CASLRDPFGQGEYDYGYTF

v_gene: TRBV12-3/TRBV12-4
abundance: .
j_gene: TRBJ2-7
d_gene: .
CDR3nt: TGTGCCAGCAAAATAGATGAGGGGACCTACGAGCAGTACTTC
CDR3aa: CASKIDEGTYEQYF

v_gene: TRBV7-6
abundance: few
j_gene: TRBJ1-1
d_gene: TRBD1
CDR3nt: TGTGCCAGCAGCGAACCCAGGGGGCGGGCTTTCTTT
CDR3aa: CASSEPRGRAFF

v_gene: TRBV7-3
abundance: few
j_gene: TRBJ1-1
d_gene: .
CDR3nt: TGTGCCAGCAGCCAGGGACACACAAACACTGAAGCTTTCTTT
CDR3aa: CASSQGHTNTEAFF

v_gene: TRBV3-1
abundance: many
j_gene: TRBJ1-1
d_gene: .
CDR3nt: TGTGCCAGCAGCCAAGGTGCAGGCACTGAAGCTTTCTTT
CDR3aa: CASSQGAGTEAFF

v_gene: TRBV5-1
abundance: .
j_gene: TRBJ2-1
d_gene: .
CDR3nt: TGCGCCAGCAGCTCGGGACAATCCTACAATGAGCAGTTCTTC
CDR3aa: CASSSGQSYNEQFF

v_gene: TRBV15
abundance: many
j_gene: TRBJ1-2
d_gene: .
CDR3nt: TGTGCCACCAGCAGAGCCGGCAGGGACTATGGCTACACCTTC
CDR3aa: CATSRAGRDYGYTF

v_gene: TRBV7-8
abundance: .
j_gene: TRBJ2-1
d_gene: .
CDR3nt: TGTGCCAGCAGCCGGAGACAGGCACAGGCCTACAATGAGCAGTTCTTC
CDR3aa: CASSRRQAQAYNEQFF

v_gene: TRBV3-1
abundance: few
j_gene: TRBJ1-1
d_gene: .
CDR3nt: TGTGCCAGCACCAAAACGGGGTCGGACACTGAAGCTTTCTTT
CDR3aa: CASTKTGSDTEAFF

v_gene: TRBV20-1
abundance: .
j_gene: TRBJ2-1
d_gene: .
CDR3nt: TGCAGTGCTTTACGCAATGAGCAGTTCTTC
CDR3aa: CSALRNEQFF

v_gene: TRBV9
abundance: .
j_gene: TRBJ2-7
d_gene: .
CDR3nt: TGTGCCAGCAGCCTCCGGGACGGATTCTACGAGCAGTACTTC
CDR3aa: CASSLRDGFYEQYF

v_gene: TRBV18
abundance: few
j_gene: TRBJ2-1
d_gene: .
CDR3nt: TGTGCCAGCTCACCACCCGGCGAGTTCTCCTACAATGAGCAGTTCTTC
CDR3aa: CASSPPGEFSYNEQFF

v_gene: TRBV12-3/TRBV12-4
abundance: .
j_gene: TRBJ1-1
d_gene: .
CDR3nt: TGTGCCAGCGCCCAAACAGGGCTTGGGGCTTTCTTT
CDR3aa: CASAQTGLGAFF

v_gene: TRBV29-1
abundance: few
j_gene: TRBJ2-2
d_gene: TRBD2
CDR3nt: TGCAGCGTCCGGACTAGCGGGAGCGACACCGGGGAGCTGTTTTTT
CDR3aa: CSVRTSGSDTGELFF

v_gene: TRBV5-5
abundance: .
j_gene: TRBJ2-3
d_gene: TRBD2
CDR3nt: TGTGCCAGCAGCCACAGCGGGAGTAGCACAGATACGCAGTATTTT
CDR3aa: CASSHSGSSTDTQYF

v_gene: TRBV30
abundance: .
j_gene: TRBJ2-1
d_gene: TRBD2
CDR3nt: TGTGCCTGGAGTGTAGCGGGGGGGATCCTCAATGAGCAGTTCTTC
CDR3aa: CAWSVAGGILNEQFF

v_gene: TRBV9
abundance: .
j_gene: TRBJ2-1
d_gene: TRBD2
CDR3nt: TGTGCCAGCAGCGTACTAGCGGGAGGCCCTCCCTACAATGAGCAGTTCTTC
CDR3aa: CASSVLAGGPPYNEQFF

v_gene: TRBV20-1
abundance: .
j_gene: TRBJ1-2
d_gene: .
CDR3nt: TGCAGTGCTAGAGGCCTCGCAGGGGCTGGCTACACCTTC
CDR3aa: CSARGLAGAGYTF

v_gene: TRBV7-9
abundance: few
j_gene: TRBJ1-5
d_gene: TRBD1
CDR3nt: TGTGCCAGCAGCGCCACCGGGACAGGGGGCGGACAGCCCCAGCATTTT
CDR3aa: CASSATGTGGGQPQHF

v_gene: TRBV5-1
abundance: .
j_gene: TRBJ2-2
d_gene: TRBD1
CDR3nt: TGCGCCAGCTGCCTACGTCCGACAGGGGATACCGGGGAGCTGTTTTTT
CDR3aa: CASCLRPTGDTGELFF

v_gene: TRBV28
abundance: few
j_gene: TRBJ2-7
d_gene: .
CDR3nt: TGTGCCAGCAGTTTACCCCTGCGGGGTGGCTCCTACGAGCAGTACTTC
CDR3aa: CASSLPLRGGSYEQYF

v_gene: TRBV28
abundance: few
j_gene: TRBJ2-5
d_gene: .
CDR3nt: TGTGCCAGCAGTTTCGGAAATATGGGCGGAAGAGAGACCCAGTACTTC
CDR3aa: CASSFGNMGGRETQYF

v_gene: TRBV19
abundance: few
j_gene: TRBJ1-5
d_gene: TRBD1
CDR3nt: TGTGCCAGTAGTATCCTCATGGGACAGTCGATTCAGCCCCAGCATTTT
CDR3aa: CASSILMGQSIQPQHF